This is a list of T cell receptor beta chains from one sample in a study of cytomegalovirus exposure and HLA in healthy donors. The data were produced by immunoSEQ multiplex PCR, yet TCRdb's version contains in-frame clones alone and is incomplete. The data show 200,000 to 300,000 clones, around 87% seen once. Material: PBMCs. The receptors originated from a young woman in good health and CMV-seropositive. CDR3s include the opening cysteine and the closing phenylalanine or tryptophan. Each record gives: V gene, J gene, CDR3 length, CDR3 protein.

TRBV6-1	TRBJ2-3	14	CASRRQGSTDTQYF
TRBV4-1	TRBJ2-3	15	CASSHLGLDTDTQYF
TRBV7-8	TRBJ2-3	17	CASRSDRGARGKDTQYF
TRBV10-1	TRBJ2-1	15	CASSDGSGSRNEQFF
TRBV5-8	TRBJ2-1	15	CASSLASGRAHEQFF
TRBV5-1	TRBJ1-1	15	CASSRLQGANTEAFF
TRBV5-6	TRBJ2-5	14	CASNLLGIQETQYF
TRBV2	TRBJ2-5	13	CASVGLARKTQYF
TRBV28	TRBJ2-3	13	CASKEGPTDTQYF
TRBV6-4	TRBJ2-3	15	CASSLTGDSTDTQYF
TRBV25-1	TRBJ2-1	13	CASSERRVGEQFF
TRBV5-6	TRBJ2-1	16	CASNSHGTPAGNEQFF
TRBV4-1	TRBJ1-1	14	CASSQPTGVTEAFF
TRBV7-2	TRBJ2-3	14	CASSSQANTDTQYF
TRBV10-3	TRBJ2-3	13	CAIRTGETDTQYF
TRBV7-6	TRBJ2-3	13	CASSSYSTDTQYF
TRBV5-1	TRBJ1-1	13	CASSVTADTEAFF
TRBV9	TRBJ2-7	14	CASSVTAVGREQYF
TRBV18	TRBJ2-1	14	CASSPMASGNEQFF
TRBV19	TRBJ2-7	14	CASSTPGLAYEQYF
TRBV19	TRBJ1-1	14	CASNAQGGYTEAFF
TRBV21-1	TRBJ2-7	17	CASSETVGQGESYEQYF